This is a list of T cell receptor beta chains from one sample in a study of T cell responses to AZD1222 COVID-19 vaccine. Produced via immunoSEQ multiplex PCR; TCRdb's table is partial and in-frame only. The sample includes around 130,000 clones, roughly 85% of them seen just once. Source: peripheral blood, taken on day 0 of AZD1222 vaccination. The receptors stem from an adult in good health. CDR3s include the opening cysteine and the closing phenylalanine or tryptophan. A D gene is named only where the DNA matches it firmly. A row's size may be missing; if present it is once, few, many or a size class.

v_call	j_call	clone_size	d_call	cdr3_nt	cdr3_aa
TRBV3-1/TRBV3-2	TRBJ1-5	.	.	TGTGCCAGCAGCCAAGAGGGGGGGGGACAGCCCCAGCATTTT	CASSQEGGGQPQHF
TRBV5-1	TRBJ1-2	.	.	TGCGCCAGCAGCTTGGACCCCGGGACGGATGGCTACACCTTC	CASSLDPGTDGYTF
TRBV5-5	TRBJ1-1	.	.	TGTGCCAGCAGCAAGTATGAGGAATTGAACTCTGAAGCTTTCTTT	CASSKYEELNSEAFF
TRBV7-3	TRBJ1-6	once	.	TGTGCCAGCAGCTTAGGTGGGGGGGACCAGAATTCACCCCTCCACTTT	CASSLGGGDQNSPLHF
TRBV6-5	TRBJ1-4	.	.	TGTGCCAGCAGCCCGGGACACAGTAATGAAAAACTGTTTTTT	CASSPGHSNEKLFF
TRBV24-1	TRBJ1-2	.	.	TGTGCCACCAGCACGGGCCGGACCTATGGCTACACCTTC	CATSTGRTYGYTF
TRBV5-4	TRBJ2-7	.	.	TGTGCCAGCAGATCGACTCTGGCGGTTAGCTCCTACGAGCAGTACTTC	CASRSTLAVSSYEQYF
TRBV23-1	TRBJ1-5	.	.	TGCGCCAAGTTGAGGGGGGAAAGCAATCAGCCCCAGCATTTT	CAKLRGESNQPQHF
TRBV16	TRBJ1-4	.	.	TGTGCCAGCAGCCAATACCAGGGCAATGAAAAACTGTTTTTT	CASSQYQGNEKLFF
TRBV5-4	TRBJ1-2	.	.	TGTGCCAGCAGTTTTTTGGAGTTCCCAAGTTATGGCTACACCTTC	CASSFLEFPSYGYTF
TRBV15	TRBJ1-5	.	.	TGTGCGACCACGAACGGACAGCTCAATCAGCCCCAGCATTTT	CATTNGQLNQPQHF
TRBV4-2	TRBJ1-1	.	.	TGTGCCAGCAGCCCGCGGTTGAACACTGAAGCTTTCTTT	CASSPRLNTEAFF
TRBV2	TRBJ1-5	.	.	TGTGCCAGCAAAGTACAGGGAGGCAATCAGCCCCAGCATTTT	CASKVQGGNQPQHF
TRBV25-1	TRBJ1-6	.	.	TGTGCCAGCAGTGAATTAGGCTCACCCCTCCACTTT	CASSELGSPLHF
TRBV7-8	TRBJ2-5	.	.	TGTGCCAGCCAGCTTTGGGGTGGACAAGAGACCCAGTACTTC	CASQLWGGQETQYF
TRBV4-1	TRBJ1-2	.	.	TGCGCCAGCAGGCAGGGAGCTAACTATGGCTACACCTTC	CASRQGANYGYTF
TRBV4-3	TRBJ2-3	.	.	TGCGCCAGCAGCCCTCGGGGCTCTAACACAGATACGCAGTATTTT	CASSPRGSNTDTQYF
TRBV30	TRBJ2-2	once	.	TGTGCCTGGAGTCTTACAGGGCGGACCGGGGAGCTGTTTTTT	CAWSLTGRTGELFF
TRBV30	TRBJ2-5	.	TRBD1	TGTGCCTGGAGTGTACTAACAGGGGCCGAGGCCCAGTACTTC	CAWSVLTGAEAQYF
TRBV3-1/TRBV3-2	TRBJ2-4	.	TRBD1	TGTGCCAGCAGCCAAAAGCACAGGGGGATCTTAGCCAAAAACATTCAGTACTTC	CASSQKHRGILAKNIQYF
TRBV7-2	TRBJ1-2	.	.	TGTGCCAGCAGCTTTGATGGTGGGGCGAGTTCGGGCTACACCTTC	CASSFDGGASSGYTF
TRBV29-1	TRBJ2-7	.	.	TGCAGCGTCGGGACTTCCACGACCTACGAGCAGTACTTC	CSVGTSTTYEQYF
TRBV19	TRBJ1-5	.	.	TGTGCCAGTAGTATAAAGGATAATCAGCCCCAGCATTTT	CASSIKDNQPQHF
TRBV7-9	TRBJ1-6	.	TRBD1	TGTGCCAGCAGCTACGGACAGGAAAATTCACCCCTCCACTTT	CASSYGQENSPLHF
TRBV30	TRBJ1-1	.	.	TGTGCCTGGAGCGTTGAATTCAGGACTGCTGAAGCTTTCTTT	CAWSVEFRTAEAFF
TRBV11-2	TRBJ2-4	.	TRBD2	TGTGCCAGCAGCTTTAGCGGGAGCTCCCTAGCCAAAAACATTCAGTACTTC	CASSFSGSSLAKNIQYF
TRBV6-5	TRBJ2-7	.	.	TGTGCCAGCAGTTACAGACCGGGCAACTCCTACGAGCAGTACTTC	CASSYRPGNSYEQYF
TRBV7-3	TRBJ2-1	.	.	TGTGCCAGCAGCTATGGACCTTACAATGAGCAGTTCTTC	CASSYGPYNEQFF
TRBV5-5	TRBJ1-6	.	TRBD1	TGTGCCAGCAGCCCGACGACAGGGCGGCATTCACCCCTCCACTTT	CASSPTTGRHSPLHF
TRBV15	TRBJ2-3	.	TRBD2	TGTGCCACCAGTGTAGCGGGGGTCGGCACAGATACGCAGTATTTT	CATSVAGVGTDTQYF
TRBV6-6	TRBJ1-2	once	TRBD1	TGTGCCAGCAGCCGACAGGGGGCATTAGGTGGCTACACCTTC	CASSRQGALGGYTF
TRBV4-2	TRBJ2-3	.	TRBD2	TGTGCCAGCAGCCAAGGGGGACTAGCGCTAGACACAGATACGCAGTATTTT	CASSQGGLALDTDTQYF
TRBV19	TRBJ1-1	.	.	TGTGCCAGTAGTATAGATCTCAGGGAGGTACGGGCTTTCTTT	CASSIDLREVRAFF
TRBV7-2	TRBJ2-7	few	.	TGTGCCATTAGCAGAGGGAACGAGCAGTACTTC	CAISRGNEQYF
TRBV11-3	TRBJ2-1	.	TRBD2	TGTGCCAGCAGCTCTAGCGGGAGGAATAGGAATGAGCAGTTCTTC	CASSSSGRNRNEQFF
TRBV29-1	TRBJ2-7	.	TRBD1	TGCAGCGTGGGCACAGGGGTACTGACCTACGAGCAGTACTTC	CSVGTGVLTYEQYF
TRBV7-8	TRBJ2-4	.	TRBD2	TGTGCCAGCAGCAGTAGCGGGATCCTAGCCAAAAACATTCAGTACTTC	CASSSSGILAKNIQYF
TRBV7-2	TRBJ2-7	.	.	TGTGCCAGCAGCCCCGTCTCCTACGAGCAGTACTTC	CASSPVSYEQYF
TRBV7-6	TRBJ2-1	.	TRBD2	TGTGCCAGCAGCTCCGCTGGCGGGGGGGCGAATGAGCAGTTCTTC	CASSSAGGGANEQFF
TRBV6-1	TRBJ1-6	.	TRBD1	TGTGCCAGCAGTGAAGGCAGGGGGCTAAATTCACCCCTCCACTTT	CASSEGRGLNSPLHF
TRBV7-9	TRBJ2-1	.	.	TGTGCCAGCAGCTTAGACGGACGAGTAGTGGATGAGCAGTTCTTC	CASSLDGRVVDEQFF
TRBV11-3	TRBJ2-5	.	.	TGTGCCAGCAGCTCCTCCGTGGGAGAGACCCAGTACTTC	CASSSSVGETQYF